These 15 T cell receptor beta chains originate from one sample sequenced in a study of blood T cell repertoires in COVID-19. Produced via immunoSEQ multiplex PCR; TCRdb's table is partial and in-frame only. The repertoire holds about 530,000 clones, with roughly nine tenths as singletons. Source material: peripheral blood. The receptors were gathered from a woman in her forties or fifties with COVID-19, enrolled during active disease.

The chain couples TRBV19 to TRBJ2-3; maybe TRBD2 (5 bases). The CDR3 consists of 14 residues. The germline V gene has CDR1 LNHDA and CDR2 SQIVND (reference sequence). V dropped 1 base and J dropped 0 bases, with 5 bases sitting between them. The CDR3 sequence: CASSIGTSTDTQYF. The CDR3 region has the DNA TGTGCCAGTAGTATAGGGACTAGCACAGATACGCAGTATTTT.

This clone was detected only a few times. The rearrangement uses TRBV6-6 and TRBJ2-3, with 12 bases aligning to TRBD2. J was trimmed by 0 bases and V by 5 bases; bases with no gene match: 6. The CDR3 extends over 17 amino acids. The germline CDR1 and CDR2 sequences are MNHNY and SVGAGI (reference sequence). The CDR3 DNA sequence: TGTGCCAGCAGTCTGACTAGCGGGGGTCCTAGCACAGATACGCAGTATTTT. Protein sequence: CASSLTSGGPSTDTQYF.

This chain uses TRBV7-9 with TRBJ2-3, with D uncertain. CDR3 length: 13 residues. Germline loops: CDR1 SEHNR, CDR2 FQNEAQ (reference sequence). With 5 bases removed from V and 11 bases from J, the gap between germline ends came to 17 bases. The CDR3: CASSPYPREEQYF. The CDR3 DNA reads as TGTGCCAGCAGCCCCTACCCCCGAGAAGAGCAGTATTTT. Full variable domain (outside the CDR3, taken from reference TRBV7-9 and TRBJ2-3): DTGVSQNPRHKITKRGQNVTFRCDPISEHNRLYWYRQTLGQGPEFLTYFQNEAQLEKSRLLSDRFSAERPKGSFSTLEIQRTEQGDSAMYLCASSPYPREEQYFGPGTRLTVL.

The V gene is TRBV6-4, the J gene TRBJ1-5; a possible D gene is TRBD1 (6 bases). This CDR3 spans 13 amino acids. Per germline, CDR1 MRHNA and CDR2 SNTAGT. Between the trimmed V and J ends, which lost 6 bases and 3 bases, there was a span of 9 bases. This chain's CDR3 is CASRTGYNQPQHF. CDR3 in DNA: TGTGCCAGCAGAACAGGGTACAATCAGCCCCAGCATTTT.

The CDR3 here is CASSLNALRYEQYF. CDR3 coding DNA: TGCGCCAGCAGCCTTAACGCCCTACGGTACGAGCAGTACTTC. The chain joins TRBV5-1 to TRBJ2-7, with unresolved D. Trimming cost V 4 bases and J 4 bases, with 15 bases left between them. The CDR3 length is 14 residues. The germline V gene encodes CDR1 SGHRS and CDR2 YFSETQ.

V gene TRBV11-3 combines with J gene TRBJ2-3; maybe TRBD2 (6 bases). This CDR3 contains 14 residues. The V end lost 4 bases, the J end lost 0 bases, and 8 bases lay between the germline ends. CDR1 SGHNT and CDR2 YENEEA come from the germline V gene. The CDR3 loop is CASSSRGSTDTQYF. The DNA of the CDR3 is TGTGCCAGCAGCTCCCGGGGGAGCACAGATACGCAGTATTTT.

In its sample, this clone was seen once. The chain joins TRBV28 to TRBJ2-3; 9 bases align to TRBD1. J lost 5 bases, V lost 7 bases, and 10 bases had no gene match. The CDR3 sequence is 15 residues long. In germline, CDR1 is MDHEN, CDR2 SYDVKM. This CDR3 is CASTHRDRVVDTQYF. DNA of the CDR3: TGTGCCAGCACTCATCGGGACAGGGTAGTAGATACGCAGTATTTT.

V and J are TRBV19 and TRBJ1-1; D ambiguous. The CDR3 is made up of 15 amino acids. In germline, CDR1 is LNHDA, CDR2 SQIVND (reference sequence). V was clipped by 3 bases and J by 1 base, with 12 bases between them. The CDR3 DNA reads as TGTGCCAGTAGTATCGGCAGAGGATGGAACACTGAAGCTTTCTTT. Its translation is CASSIGRGWNTEAFF.

CDR3 in amino acids: CASSKRDRGVTDTQYF. In DNA form, the CDR3 reads TGTGCCAGCAGTAAAAGGGACAGGGGGGTCACAGATACGCAGTATTTT. V gene TRBV6-6 combines with J gene TRBJ2-3; 11 nucleotides agree with TRBD1. Trimming removed 5 bases from V and 2 bases from J; junction bases left unmatched: 6. Germline lookup yields CDR1 MNHNY and CDR2 SVGAGI (reference sequence). This CDR3 has 16 amino acids.

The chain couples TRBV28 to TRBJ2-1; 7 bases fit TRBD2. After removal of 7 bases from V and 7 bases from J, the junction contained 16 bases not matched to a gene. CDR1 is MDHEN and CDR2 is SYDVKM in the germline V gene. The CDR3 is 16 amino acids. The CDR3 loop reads CASTPTGERGRNEQFF. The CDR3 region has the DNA TGTGCCAGCACGCCGACTGGGGAGCGGGGTAGGAATGAGCAGTTCTTC.

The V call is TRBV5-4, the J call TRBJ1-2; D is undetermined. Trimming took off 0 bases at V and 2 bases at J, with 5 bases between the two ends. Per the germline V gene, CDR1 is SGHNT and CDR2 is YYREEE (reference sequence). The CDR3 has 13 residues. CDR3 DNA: TGTGCCAGCAGCTTGGACAAGAACTATGGCTACACCTTC. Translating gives CASSLDKNYGYTF.

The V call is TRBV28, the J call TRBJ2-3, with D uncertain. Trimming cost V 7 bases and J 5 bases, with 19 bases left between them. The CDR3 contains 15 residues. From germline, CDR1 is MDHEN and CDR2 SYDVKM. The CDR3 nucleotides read TGTGCCAGCAACCTACAGCCCGGCCCAGGAGATACGCAGTATTTT. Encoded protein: CASNLQPGPGDTQYF. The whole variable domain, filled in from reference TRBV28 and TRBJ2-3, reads DVKVTQSSRYLVKRTGEKVFLECVQDMDHENMFWYRQDPGLGLRLIYFSYDVKMKEKGDIPEGYSVSREKKERFSLILESASTNQTSMYLCASNLQPGPGDTQYFGPGTRLTVL.

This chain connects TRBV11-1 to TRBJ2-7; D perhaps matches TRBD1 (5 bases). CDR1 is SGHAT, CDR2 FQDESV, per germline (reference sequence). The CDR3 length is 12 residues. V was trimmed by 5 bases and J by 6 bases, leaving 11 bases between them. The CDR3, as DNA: TGTGCCAGCAGCAAGGGGATCCGCGAGCAGTACTTC. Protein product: CASSKGIREQYF.

CDR3 amino acids: CASSPGQGEAFF. As DNA, the CDR3 is TGTGCCAGCTCACCAGGCCAGGGTGAAGCTTTCTTT. V is TRBV18 and J is TRBJ1-1; the D gene is possibly TRBD1 (5 bases). This CDR3 is built from 12 residues. Germline CDR1 and CDR2: KGHSH and LQKENI. Trimming cost V 2 bases and J 7 bases, with 8 bases left between them.

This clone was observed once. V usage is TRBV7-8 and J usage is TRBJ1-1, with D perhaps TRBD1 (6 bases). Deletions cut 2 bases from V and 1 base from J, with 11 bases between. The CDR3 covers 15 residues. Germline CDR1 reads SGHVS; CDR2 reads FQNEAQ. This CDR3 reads CASSLLTGTNTEAFF. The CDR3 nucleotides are TGTGCCAGCAGCTTACTAACAGGGACGAACACTGAAGCTTTCTTT.